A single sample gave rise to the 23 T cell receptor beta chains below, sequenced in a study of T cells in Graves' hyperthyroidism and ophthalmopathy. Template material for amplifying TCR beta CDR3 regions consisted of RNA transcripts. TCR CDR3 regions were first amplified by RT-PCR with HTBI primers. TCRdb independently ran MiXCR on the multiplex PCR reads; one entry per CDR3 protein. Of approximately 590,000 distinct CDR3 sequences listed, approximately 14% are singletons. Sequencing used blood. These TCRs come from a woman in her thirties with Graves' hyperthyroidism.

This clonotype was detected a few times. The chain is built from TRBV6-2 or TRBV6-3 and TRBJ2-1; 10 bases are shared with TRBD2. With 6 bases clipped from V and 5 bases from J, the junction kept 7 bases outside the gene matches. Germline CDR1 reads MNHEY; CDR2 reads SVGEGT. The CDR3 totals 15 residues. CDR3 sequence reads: CASRSSGSFDNEQFF. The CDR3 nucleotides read TGTGCCAGCAGGTCTAGCGGGAGTTTCGACAATGAGCAGTTCTTC.

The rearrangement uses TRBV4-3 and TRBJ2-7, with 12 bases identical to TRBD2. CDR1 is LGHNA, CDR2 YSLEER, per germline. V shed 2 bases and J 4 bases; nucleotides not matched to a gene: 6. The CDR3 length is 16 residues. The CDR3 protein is CASSQSASGRVYEQYF. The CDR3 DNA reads TGCGCCAGCAGCCAAAGCGCTAGCGGGAGGGTATACGAGCAGTACTTC.

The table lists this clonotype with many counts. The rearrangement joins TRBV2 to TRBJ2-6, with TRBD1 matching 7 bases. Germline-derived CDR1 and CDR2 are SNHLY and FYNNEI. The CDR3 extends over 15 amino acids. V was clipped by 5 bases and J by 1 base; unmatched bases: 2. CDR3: CASSQGQSGANVLTF. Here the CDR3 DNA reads TGTGCCAGCAGTCAGGGACAGTCTGGGGCCAACGTCCTGACTTTC.

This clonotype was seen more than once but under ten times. CDR3 sequence (DNA): TGTGCCAGCAGCCAAGACCTGCGGGGGCCGAGGCCCCAGCATTTT. This codes for CASSQDLRGPRPQHF. The chain combines TRBV3-1 with TRBJ1-5, with D possibly TRBD1 on 6 matching bases. The CDR3 extends over 15 amino acids. The germline CDR1 and CDR2 sequences are LGHDT and YNNKEL (reference sequence). The ends were cut back, 0 bases at V and 9 bases at J, with 15 bases in the middle.

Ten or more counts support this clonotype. CDR3 nucleotides: TGTGCCAGCAGCCAGTTAGCGTCCGAGCAGTACTTC. Its translation is CASSQLASEQYF. V and J are TRBV7-2 and TRBJ2-7, with D maybe TRBD2 (5 bases). Germline CDR1 SGHTA, CDR2 FQGNSA. The V end lost 5 bases, the J end lost 6 bases, and 11 bases lay between the germline ends. CDR3 length: 12 amino acids.

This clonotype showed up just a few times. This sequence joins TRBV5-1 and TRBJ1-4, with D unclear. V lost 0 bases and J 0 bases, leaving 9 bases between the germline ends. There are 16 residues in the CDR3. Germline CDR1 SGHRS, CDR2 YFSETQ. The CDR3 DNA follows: TGCGCCAGCAGCTTGGCAGCCGGGGCAACTAATGAAAAACTGTTTTTT. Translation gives CASSLAAGATNEKLFF.

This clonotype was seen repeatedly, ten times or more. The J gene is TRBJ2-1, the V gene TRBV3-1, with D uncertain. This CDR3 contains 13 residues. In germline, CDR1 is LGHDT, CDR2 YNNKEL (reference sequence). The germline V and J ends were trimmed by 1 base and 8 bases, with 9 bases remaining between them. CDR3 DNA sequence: TGTGCCAGCAGCCAAGGTCCAGACTATGAGCAGTTCTTC. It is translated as CASSQGPDYEQFF.

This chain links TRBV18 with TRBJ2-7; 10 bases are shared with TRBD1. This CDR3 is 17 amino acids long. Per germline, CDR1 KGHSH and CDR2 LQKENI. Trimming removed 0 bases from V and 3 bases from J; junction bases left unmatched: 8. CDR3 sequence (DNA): TGTGCCAGCTCACCACCCGAGGGGACAGGGGAGTTCTACGAGCAGTACTTC. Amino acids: CASSPPEGTGEFYEQYF.

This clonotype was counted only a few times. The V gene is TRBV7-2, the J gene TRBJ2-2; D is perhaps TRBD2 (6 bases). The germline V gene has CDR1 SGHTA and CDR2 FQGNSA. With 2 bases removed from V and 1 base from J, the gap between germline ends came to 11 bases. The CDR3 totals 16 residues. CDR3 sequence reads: CASSLRAGMNTGELFF. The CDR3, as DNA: TGTGCCAGCAGCTTAAGGGCGGGGATGAACACCGGGGAGCTGTTTTTT.

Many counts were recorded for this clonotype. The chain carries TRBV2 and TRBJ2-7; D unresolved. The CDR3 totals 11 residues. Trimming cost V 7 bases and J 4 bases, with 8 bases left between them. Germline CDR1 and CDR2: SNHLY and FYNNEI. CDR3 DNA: TGTGCCAGCATGATAGGTTACGAGCAGTACTTC. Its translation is CASMIGYEQYF. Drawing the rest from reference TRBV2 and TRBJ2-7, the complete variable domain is EPEVTQTPSHQVTQMGQEVILRCVPISNHLYFYWYRQILGQKVEFLVSFYNNEISEKSEIFDDQFSVERPDGSNFTLKIRSTKLEDSAMYFCASMIGYEQYFGPGTRLTVT.

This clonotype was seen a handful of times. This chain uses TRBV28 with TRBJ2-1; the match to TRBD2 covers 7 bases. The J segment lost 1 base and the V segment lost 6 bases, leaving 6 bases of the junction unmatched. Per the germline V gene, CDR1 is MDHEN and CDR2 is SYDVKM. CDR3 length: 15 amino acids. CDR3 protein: CASSPLALSYNEQFF. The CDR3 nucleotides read TGTGCCAGCAGCCCACTAGCGTTATCCTACAATGAGCAGTTCTTC.

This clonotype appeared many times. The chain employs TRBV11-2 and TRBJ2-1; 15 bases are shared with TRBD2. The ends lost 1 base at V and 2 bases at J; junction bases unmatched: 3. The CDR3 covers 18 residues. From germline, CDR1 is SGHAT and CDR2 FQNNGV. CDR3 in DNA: TGTGCCAGCAGCTTAGCAGGACTAGCGGGAGGGCCCTACAATGAGCAGTTCTTC. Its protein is CASSLAGLAGGPYNEQFF. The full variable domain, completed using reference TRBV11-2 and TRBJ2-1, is EAGVAQSPRYKIIEKRQSVAFWCNPISGHATLYWYQQILGQGPKLLIQFQNNGVVDDSQLPKDRFSAERLKGVDSTLKIQPAKLEDSAVYLCASSLAGLAGGPYNEQFFGPGTRLTVL.

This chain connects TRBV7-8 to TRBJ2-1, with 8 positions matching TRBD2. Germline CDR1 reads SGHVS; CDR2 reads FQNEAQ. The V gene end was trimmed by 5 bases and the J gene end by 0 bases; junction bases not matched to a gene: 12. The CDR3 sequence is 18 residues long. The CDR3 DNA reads TGTGCCAGCAGCCCGGGGGGGGAAGAACTTAGCTCCTACAATGAGCAGTTCTTC. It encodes CASSPGGEELSSYNEQFF.

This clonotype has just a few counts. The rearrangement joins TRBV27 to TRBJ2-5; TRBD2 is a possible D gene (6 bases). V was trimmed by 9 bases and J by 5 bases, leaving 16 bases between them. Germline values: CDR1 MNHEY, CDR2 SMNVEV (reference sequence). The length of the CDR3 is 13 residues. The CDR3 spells CASSRAGYETQYF. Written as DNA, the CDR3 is TGTGCCAGTTCCCGGGCGGGATACGAGACCCAGTACTTC.

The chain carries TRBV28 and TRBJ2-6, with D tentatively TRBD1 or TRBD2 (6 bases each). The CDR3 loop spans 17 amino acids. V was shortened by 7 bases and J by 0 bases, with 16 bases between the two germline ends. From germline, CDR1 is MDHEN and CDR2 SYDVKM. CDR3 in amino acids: CASKGRDISSGANVLTF. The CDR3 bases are TGTGCCAGCAAGGGGCGGGACATAAGCTCTGGGGCCAACGTCCTGACTTTC.

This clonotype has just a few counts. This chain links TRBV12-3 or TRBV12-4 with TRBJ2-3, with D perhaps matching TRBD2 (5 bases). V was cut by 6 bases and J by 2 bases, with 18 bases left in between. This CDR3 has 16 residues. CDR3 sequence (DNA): TGTGCCAGCAGCTTCACATCGCCGGGGTCCACAGATACGCAGTATTTT. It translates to CASSFTSPGSTDTQYF.

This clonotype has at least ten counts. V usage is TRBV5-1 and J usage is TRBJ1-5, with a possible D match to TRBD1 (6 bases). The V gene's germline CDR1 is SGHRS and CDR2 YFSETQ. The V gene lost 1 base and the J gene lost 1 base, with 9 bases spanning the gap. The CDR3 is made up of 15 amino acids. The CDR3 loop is CASSLTGSSNQPQHF. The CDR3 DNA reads TGCGCCAGCAGCTTGACAGGGTCGAGCAATCAGCCCCAGCATTTT. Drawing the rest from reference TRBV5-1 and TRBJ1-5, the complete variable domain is KAGVTQTPRYLIKTRGQQVTLSCSPISGHRSVSWYQQTPGQGLQFLFEYFSETQRNKGNFPGRFSGRQFSNSRSEMNVSTLELGDSALYLCASSLTGSSNQPQHFGDGTRLSIL.

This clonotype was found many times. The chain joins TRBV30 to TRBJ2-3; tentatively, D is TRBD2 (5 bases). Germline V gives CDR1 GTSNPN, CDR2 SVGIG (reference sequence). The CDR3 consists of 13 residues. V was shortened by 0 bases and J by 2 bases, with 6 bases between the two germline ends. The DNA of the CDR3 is TGTGCCTGGAGTGTTGGACTCACAGATACGCAGTATTTT. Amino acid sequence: CAWSVGLTDTQYF.

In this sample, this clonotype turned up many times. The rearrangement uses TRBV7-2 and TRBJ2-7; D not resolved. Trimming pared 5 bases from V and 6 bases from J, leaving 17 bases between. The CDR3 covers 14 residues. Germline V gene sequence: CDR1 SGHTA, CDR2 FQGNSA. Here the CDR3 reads CASSPGYQPGEQYF. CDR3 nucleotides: TGTGCCAGCAGCCCCGGATACCAGCCCGGCGAGCAGTACTTC.

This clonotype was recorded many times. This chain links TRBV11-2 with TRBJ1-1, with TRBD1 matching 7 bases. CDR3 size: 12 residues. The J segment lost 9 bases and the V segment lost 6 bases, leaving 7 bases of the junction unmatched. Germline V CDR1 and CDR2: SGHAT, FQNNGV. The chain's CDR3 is CASSLGQAKAFF. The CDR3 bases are TGTGCCAGCAGTCTCGGACAGGCTAAAGCTTTCTTT.

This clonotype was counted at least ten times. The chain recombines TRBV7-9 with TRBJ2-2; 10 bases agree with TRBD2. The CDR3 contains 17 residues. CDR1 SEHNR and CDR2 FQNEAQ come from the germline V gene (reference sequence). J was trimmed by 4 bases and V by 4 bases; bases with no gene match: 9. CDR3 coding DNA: TGTGCCAGCAGCTCCCAGTCCAGCGGGAGGGGCACCGGGGAGCTGTTTTTT. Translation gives CASSSQSSGRGTGELFF.

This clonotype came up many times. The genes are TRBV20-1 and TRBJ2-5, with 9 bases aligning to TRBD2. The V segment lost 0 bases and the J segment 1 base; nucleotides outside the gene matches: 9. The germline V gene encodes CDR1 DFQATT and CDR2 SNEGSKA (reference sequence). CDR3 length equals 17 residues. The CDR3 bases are TGCAGTGCTAGAGATCTCTGGAGCGGGAGGATCCAAGAGACCCAGTACTTC. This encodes CSARDLWSGRIQETQYF.

CDR3 sequence: CASSPQAGAPTSYEQYF. The CDR3 nucleotides read TGTGCCAGCAGCCCCCAAGCGGGAGCCCCTACCTCCTACGAGCAGTACTTC. The chain has TRBV7-9 and TRBJ2-7; 8 nucleotides match TRBD2. CDR3 length: 17 residues. The V segment lost 5 bases and the J segment 0 bases; nucleotides outside the gene matches: 12. Looked up from germline, CDR1 is SEHNR and CDR2 is FQNEAQ (reference sequence).